The 22 T cell receptor beta chains given below trace back to one sample, sequenced in a study of blood T cell repertoires in COVID-19 (dated by TCRdb to about 2020). Libraries were constructed by the immunoSEQ multiplex PCR assay. TCRdb took this table from immuneACCESS and kept in-frame rearrangements with V and J called. Such tables lack part of the clones; where checked against another copy, unresolved V genes explain under half of the gap, and the rest is unexplained. The sample includes around 450,000 clones, with 90% observed a single time. 0.6% of the sample is in the top ten clones. Specimen: PBMCs or T cells enriched from blood (not recorded which). The source of these receptors is a man between 18 and 29 years old who had recovered from COVID-19.

Concerning this clone itself: Other DNA sequences in this specimen translate into the identical CDR3. The chain employs TRBV19 and TRBJ1-5; D not resolved. Per the germline V gene, CDR1 is LNHDA and CDR2 is SQIVND (reference sequence). V was clipped by 6 bases and J by 0 bases, with 9 bases between them. The length of the CDR3 is 14 residues. CDR3 amino acids: CASRGDTSNQPQHF. The CDR3 DNA sequence: TGTGCCAGTAGGGGAGACACTAGCAATCAGCCCCAGCATTTT.

The rearrangement links TRBV7-8 to TRBJ1-3; TRBD1 might be the D (6 bases). V was cut by 5 bases and J by 4 bases, with 15 bases left in between. CDR3 length equals 15 residues. Germline V gene data show CDR1 as SGHVS and CDR2 as FQNEAQ. CDR3 sequence: CASSPTGSAGNTIYF. CDR3 coding DNA: TGTGCCAGCAGCCCCACAGGGAGCGCCGGAAACACCATATATTTT. The complete variable domain, with remaining parts taken from reference TRBV7-8 and TRBJ1-3, reads GAGVSQSPRYKVAKRGQDVALRCDPISGHVSLFWYQQALGQGPEFLTYFQNEAQLDKSGLPSDRFFAERPEGSVSTLKIQRTQQEDSAVYLCASSPTGSAGNTIYFGEGSWLTVV.

The chain has TRBV5-1 and TRBJ1-4, with D unresolved. V lost 4 bases to trimming and J lost 4 bases, with 14 bases between them. This CDR3 is 15 amino acids long. Germline loops: CDR1 SGHRS, CDR2 YFSETQ. CDR3 sequence reads: CASSLSGIVNEKLFF. The CDR3 DNA reads TGCGCCAGCAGCCTATCAGGCATCGTTAATGAAAAACTGTTTTTT.

Of note for this clone: Additional DNA sequences in this sample encode the identical CDR3. This sequence joins TRBV27 and TRBJ1-5, with 9 nucleotides matching TRBD1. The germline V gene has CDR1 MNHEY and CDR2 SMNVEV (reference sequence). This CDR3 contains 15 residues. J was trimmed by 2 bases and V by 6 bases; bases with no gene match: 5. Here the CDR3 reads CASSQRTGGNQPQHF. CDR3 nucleotide sequence: TGTGCCAGCAGCCAAAGGACAGGGGGCAATCAGCCCCAGCATTTT.

CDR3 amino acids: CAISEAPGPRRGEQYF. The CDR3 region has the DNA TGTGCCATCAGTGAGGCACCGGGCCCTAGGAGGGGCGAGCAGTACTTC. The V and J genes are TRBV10-3 and TRBJ2-7; the D gene is possibly TRBD2 (6 bases). The length of the CDR3 is 16 residues. V was cut by 2 bases and J by 6 bases, with 20 bases left in between. Germline CDR1 reads ENHRY; CDR2 reads SYGVKD.

This chain connects TRBV10-3 to TRBJ1-1; no clear D. Germline CDR1 ENHRY, CDR2 SYGVKD. Trimming took 6 bases from V and 6 from J, leaving 14 bases between them. This CDR3 is 13 amino acids long. The CDR3 DNA is TGTGCCATCAGAAAACGGGGAGTCCCTGAAGCTTTCTTT. It yields the protein CAIRKRGVPEAFF.

The gene calls are TRBV4-1 and TRBJ1-1; D gene unclear. V lost 6 bases and J 4 bases, leaving 9 bases between the germline ends. Germline CDR1 is MGHRA and CDR2 is YSYEKL. The CDR3 is 12 amino acids. For the CDR3, the DNA is TGCGCCAGCAGATCCCCGGGCACTGAAGCTTTCTTT. Translated: CASRSPGTEAFF.

The chain uses TRBV28 and TRBJ1-1, with 11 bases fitting TRBD1. The CDR3 sequence is 15 residues long. Trimming cost V 3 bases and J 4 bases; bases outside gene matches: 4. The germline gives CDR1 MDHEN, CDR2 SYDVKM. CDR3 loop: CASSLTGTGGTEAFF. The CDR3 nucleotides are TGTGCCAGCAGTTTGACCGGGACAGGGGGCACTGAAGCTTTCTTT.

The table lists this clone with a count of one. The chain carries TRBV19 and TRBJ1-6, with 7 bases aligning to TRBD1. Germline V lookup: CDR1 LNHDA, CDR2 SQIVND (reference sequence). V gave up 5 bases and J gave up 7 bases; unmatched junction bases: 2. CDR3 length equals 13 residues. CDR3: CASSGTANSPLHF. As DNA, the CDR3 is TGTGCCAGTAGTGGGACAGCAAATTCACCCCTCCACTTT.

This rearrangement joins TRBV4-1 to TRBJ2-1; 10 bases map to TRBD2. This CDR3 has 18 amino acids. Germline CDR1 is MGHRA and CDR2 is YSYEKL. Trimming took 0 bases from V and 8 from J; bases not matched to a gene: 13. The CDR3, as DNA: TGCGCCAGCAGCCAAGATCCTAGCGGGGGCTTAGGGGATTATGAGCAGTTCTTC. This translates into CASSQDPSGGLGDYEQFF.

The chain uses TRBV15 and TRBJ1-1; 7 positions agree with TRBD1. V shed 0 bases and J 9 bases; nucleotides not matched to a gene: 7. Germline V gene data show CDR1 as LNHNV and CDR2 as YYDKDF (reference sequence). This CDR3 is 14 amino acids long. The CDR3 protein is CATSRDLAGGQAFF. The CDR3 nucleotides are TGTGCCACCAGCAGAGATCTAGCAGGGGGGCAAGCTTTCTTT.

Comments on this clone: Distinct nucleotide sequences in the sample also encode this CDR3. This rearrangement joins TRBV9 to TRBJ1-5; D ambiguous. The germline V gene has CDR1 SGDLS and CDR2 YYNGEE. V gave up 0 bases and J gave up 2 bases, with 9 bases separating them. This CDR3 comprises 15 residues. The CDR3 loop reads CASSVAGQGNQPQHF. The CDR3 region has the DNA TGTGCCAGCAGCGTAGCTGGGCAGGGCAATCAGCCCCAGCATTTT.

CDR3 sequence (DNA): TGTGCCAGCAGCAATAGACAGGGAACCTACACCTTC. It yields the protein CASSNRQGTYTF. The chain recombines TRBV7-3 with TRBJ1-2; 7 nucleotides line up with TRBD1. With V trimmed by 5 bases and J by 10 bases, 7 bases remained unmatched. The CDR3 length is 12 residues. Per the germline V gene, CDR1 is SGHTA and CDR2 is FQGTGA.

The chain recombines TRBV19 with TRBJ2-3, with 8 bases that match TRBD1. The germline V gene encodes CDR1 LNHDA and CDR2 SQIVND (reference sequence). This CDR3 is 17 amino acids long. V lost 4 bases and J lost 5; bases outside the gene matches: 14. The CDR3 bases are TGTGCCAGTAGTACGGGGACAGGTAGAGCGGGTGTAGATACGCAGTATTTT. Translation gives CASSTGTGRAGVDTQYF.

This clone has only one observation. The J gene is TRBJ2-5, the V gene TRBV4-1, with D uncertain. Germline V gene sequence: CDR1 MGHRA, CDR2 YSYEKL. The CDR3 consists of 13 residues. Trimming shortened V by 1 base and J by 5 bases, and 8 bases separated the two germline ends. The CDR3 DNA reads TGCGCCAGCAGCCAAGTGGTTGAGGAGACCCAGTACTTC. Encoded protein: CASSQVVEETQYF.

V usage is TRBV5-6 and J usage is TRBJ1-1; D not resolved. The V gene's germline CDR1 is SGHDT and CDR2 YYEEEE. Trimming took off 0 bases at V and 8 bases at J, with 14 bases between the two ends. The CDR3 has 14 residues. The CDR3 is CASSLVGSAPEAFF. The CDR3 DNA is TGTGCCAGCAGCTTGGTCGGGTCAGCCCCAGAAGCTTTCTTT.

The rearrangement joins TRBV18 to TRBJ1-5; a weak D match, TRBD1 (5 bases). The CDR3 has 14 residues. V lost 6 bases and J 5 bases, leaving 14 bases between the germline ends. Germline CDR1 KGHSH, CDR2 LQKENI. CDR3 amino acids: CASSPRQTYQPQHF. The CDR3, as DNA: TGTGCCAGCTCTCCTCGACAGACTTATCAGCCCCAGCATTTT.

The CDR3 DNA is TGTGCCAGCACAAACGGGGTAGCGGGGCTCTCCTACGAGCAGTACTTC. Translated: CASTNGVAGLSYEQYF. The V and J genes are TRBV28 and TRBJ2-7; 8 bases map to TRBD2. This CDR3 spans 16 amino acids. Germline V lookup: CDR1 MDHEN, CDR2 SYDVKM. Germline trimming cut 7 bases from V and 0 bases from J; bases unmatched to any gene: 11.

The chain uses TRBV19 and TRBJ2-1, with D unresolved. Germline V gives CDR1 LNHDA, CDR2 SQIVND (reference sequence). V lost 0 bases, J lost 6 bases, and 12 bases lay in between. The CDR3 spans 15 residues. CDR3 region: CASSIDLPGFNEQFF. The CDR3 nucleotides are TGTGCCAGTAGTATAGATTTGCCAGGCTTCAATGAGCAGTTCTTC.

The rearrangement links TRBV7-8 to TRBJ1-4, with 9 bases identical to TRBD1. In germline, CDR1 is SGHVS, CDR2 FQNEAQ. Trimming cost V 3 bases and J 8 bases; bases outside gene matches: 4. The CDR3 extends over 14 amino acids. Here the CDR3 DNA reads TGTGCCAGCAGCTTTGGGACAGGGCAGGAAAAACTGTTTTTT. Protein sequence: CASSFGTGQEKLFF.

The chain couples TRBV29-1 to TRBJ2-1; D remains ambiguous. CDR1 and CDR2 (germline): SQVTM, ANQGSEA. The CDR3 totals 14 residues. V lost 4 bases, J lost 0 bases, and 10 bases lay in between. Written as DNA, the CDR3 is TGCAGCGTTGCCGCGCGTAGCTCCTACAATGAGCAGTTCTTC. This codes for CSVAARSSYNEQFF.

The CDR3 region is CASSLEAGVPGELFF. In DNA, the CDR3 is TGCGCCAGCAGCTTGGAGGCGGGAGTTCCCGGGGAGCTGTTTTTT. The chain employs TRBV5-1 and TRBJ2-2; 7 positions match TRBD2. This CDR3 is built from 15 residues. The ends lost 0 bases at V and 6 bases at J; junction bases unmatched: 5. The germline gives CDR1 SGHRS, CDR2 YFSETQ.